This T cell receptor beta chain was captured by sequencing in a study of beta chain features in type 1 diabetes. Whole-study results and caveats: Type 1 diabetes patients had fewer VDJ junction insertions and more deletions. Resolution of whether HLA type affects TCRB rearrangement was not achieved here.

Of note for this clone: Its target is not known. Other nucleotide sequences in the sample specify the same CDR3.

Per donor, one heparinised blood draw averaged about 116 mL. Investigators reverse transcribed all isolated RNA, so they sequenced expressed TCRB transcripts. About 3.6 million reads per sample on average were obtained from naive, central memory and regulatory T cell samples. Assay: immunoSEQ multiplex PCR; the TCRdb copy retains only in-frame clones and omits some. The profile shows under 300,000 clones, 27% of them singletons. Germline lookup yields CDR1 GTSNPN and CDR2 SVGIG (reference sequence). CDR3 length: 14 residues. The V and J ends lost 0 bases and 2 bases respectively, with 9 bases between them.

The rearrangement joins TRBV30 to TRBJ2-3, with D unclear. What was sequenced was central memory CD4+ T cells from blood. The clonotype comes from a man aged 25 to 40 in good health. CDR3 sequence reads: CAWSVGGLTDTQYF. The CDR3 DNA follows: TGTGCCTGGAGTGTTGGTGGGCTCACAGATACGCAGTATTTT.